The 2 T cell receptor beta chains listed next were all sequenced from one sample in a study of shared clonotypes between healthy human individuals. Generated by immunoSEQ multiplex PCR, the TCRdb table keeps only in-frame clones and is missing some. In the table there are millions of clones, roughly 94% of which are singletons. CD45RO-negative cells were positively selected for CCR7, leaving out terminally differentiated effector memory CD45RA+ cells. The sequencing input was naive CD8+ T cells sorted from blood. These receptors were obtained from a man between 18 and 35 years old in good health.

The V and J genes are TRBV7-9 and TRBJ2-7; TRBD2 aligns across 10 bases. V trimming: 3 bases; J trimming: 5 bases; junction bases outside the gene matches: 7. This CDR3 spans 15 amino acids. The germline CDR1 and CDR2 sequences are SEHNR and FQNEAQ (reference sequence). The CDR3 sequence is CASSFPTSGSHEQYF. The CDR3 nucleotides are TGTGCCAGCAGCTTCCCGACTAGCGGGTCCCACGAGCAGTACTTC.

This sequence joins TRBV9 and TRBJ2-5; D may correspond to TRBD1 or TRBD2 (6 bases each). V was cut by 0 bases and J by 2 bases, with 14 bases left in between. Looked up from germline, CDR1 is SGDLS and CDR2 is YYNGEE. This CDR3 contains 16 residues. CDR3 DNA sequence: TGTGCCAGCAGCGTAGACACCAGAGGGGGGCAAGAGACCCAGTACTTC. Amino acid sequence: CASSVDTRGGQETQYF.